The source of this T cell receptor (beta chain) is a study of identical twins. Findings of the study overall: Memory repertoires showed no such pattern, whereas abundant cord blood beta clonotypes carried fewer insertions.

TCRdb itself ran the 5' RACE reads through MiXCR, one entry per CDR3 protein. The sample includes over 200,000 distinct CDR3 sequences, 6.5% of them seen just once. CDR3 length: 12 amino acids. Germline lookup yields CDR1 MGHDK and CDR2 SYGVNS. V was shortened by 7 bases and J by 0 bases, with 6 bases between the two germline ends. The table lists this clonotype with many counts. What it binds is unknown. This sample also belongs to another study, concerning T cells expressing NK-cell markers. That study adds: The eight sequenced donors comprised seven who were HCMV-seropositive and one who was seronegative.

Sequenced sample: CD8+ T cells sorted from blood. The chain combines TRBV25-1 with TRBJ1-1, with D unresolved. The receptor's source is a woman under 30 in good health. The CDR3 sequence: CASTHMNTEAFF. CDR3 DNA: TGTGCCAGCACTCATATGAACACTGAAGCTTTCTTT.